A single T cell receptor beta chain is shown here with its context. Produced via immunoSEQ multiplex PCR; TCRdb's table is partial and in-frame only. The table lists some 270,000 clones, over 75% of them singletons, with roughly 4% in the top ten. Looked up from germline, CDR1 is GTSNPN and CDR2 is SVGIG (reference sequence). Trimming left V 1 base short and J 7 bases short, with 11 bases between. The CDR3 totals 12 residues. This specimen comes from a study of blood T cell repertoires in COVID-19. The rearrangement joins TRBV30 to TRBJ2-7; D may be TRBD1 (5 bases). Sequences were obtained from PBMCs or T cells enriched from blood (not recorded which). The clonotype originates from a woman younger than 45 who had recovered from COVID-19. CDR3 sequence reads: CAWSGTLAEQYF. CDR3 in DNA: TGTGCCTGGAGTGGGACATTGGCTGAGCAGTACTTC.